The rows below give T cell receptor beta chains drawn from one sample of a study of patients and donors after allogeneic stem cell transplantation. TCRdb redid the calling of the RT-PCR reads with MiXCR, one entry per CDR3 protein. Of 400,000 to 500,000 distinct CDR3 sequences in the sample, under 20% were seen once. The sequenced sample consisted of blood, either unsorted or a sorted T cell fraction (not recorded which). Every receptor here comes from a human donor who was either an allogeneic HSCT recipient or a stem cell or donor lymphocyte infusion donor (not recorded which). It is not recorded whose cells these are; they may come from a transplant donor. The CDR3 runs from the conserved cysteine through the conserved F or W. Fields, in order: V gene, J gene, CDR3 protein.

V gene: TRBV19
J gene: TRBJ2-1
CDR3 protein: CASSPGTIYNEQFF

V gene: TRBV20-1
J gene: TRBJ1-5
CDR3 protein: CSARGLESNQPQHF

V gene: TRBV6-1
J gene: TRBJ2-7
CDR3 protein: CASSAGFPTYEQYF

V gene: TRBV30
J gene: TRBJ2-1
CDR3 protein: CAWVTSGRGEQFF

V gene: TRBV24-1
J gene: TRBJ2-1
CDR3 protein: CATSDFKTGAYNEQFF

V gene: TRBV5-5
J gene: TRBJ2-1
CDR3 protein: CASSLEGLASNEQFF

V gene: TRBV7-9
J gene: TRBJ2-4
CDR3 protein: CASSLNLAKNIQYF

V gene: TRBV11-2
J gene: TRBJ1-2
CDR3 protein: CASSLGRGGRNYGYTF

V gene: TRBV10-2
J gene: TRBJ2-2
CDR3 protein: CASSERGTGGDGELFF

V gene: TRBV24-1
J gene: TRBJ2-2
CDR3 protein: CATSEHNRVGTGELFF

V gene: TRBV12-3/TRBV12-4
J gene: TRBJ1-1
CDR3 protein: CASRDRHEAFF

V gene: TRBV5-6
J gene: TRBJ1-1
CDR3 protein: CASSFKGTEAFF

V gene: TRBV25-1
J gene: TRBJ1-4
CDR3 protein: CASSESGPHNEKLFF

V gene: TRBV7-9
J gene: TRBJ1-2
CDR3 protein: CASSSSLPSSGYTF

V gene: TRBV5-1
J gene: TRBJ2-1
CDR3 protein: CASSLARTGDYNEQFF

V gene: TRBV12-3/TRBV12-4
J gene: TRBJ1-1
CDR3 protein: CASSFPKDATEAFF

V gene: TRBV5-1
J gene: TRBJ1-6
CDR3 protein: CASSLTGIHNSPLHF

V gene: TRBV7-9
J gene: TRBJ2-6
CDR3 protein: CASSPRVAGANVLTF

V gene: TRBV20-1
J gene: TRBJ1-4
CDR3 protein: CSALRTGNEKLFF

V gene: TRBV5-1
J gene: TRBJ2-1
CDR3 protein: CASSFCGGWWHEQFF

V gene: TRBV5-1
J gene: TRBJ1-1
CDR3 protein: CASSLNRQGSTEAFF

V gene: TRBV6-5
J gene: TRBJ2-1
CDR3 protein: CASSYGIAGIYNEQFF

V gene: TRBV6-5
J gene: TRBJ2-4
CDR3 protein: CASSYGRSLAGVNIQYF